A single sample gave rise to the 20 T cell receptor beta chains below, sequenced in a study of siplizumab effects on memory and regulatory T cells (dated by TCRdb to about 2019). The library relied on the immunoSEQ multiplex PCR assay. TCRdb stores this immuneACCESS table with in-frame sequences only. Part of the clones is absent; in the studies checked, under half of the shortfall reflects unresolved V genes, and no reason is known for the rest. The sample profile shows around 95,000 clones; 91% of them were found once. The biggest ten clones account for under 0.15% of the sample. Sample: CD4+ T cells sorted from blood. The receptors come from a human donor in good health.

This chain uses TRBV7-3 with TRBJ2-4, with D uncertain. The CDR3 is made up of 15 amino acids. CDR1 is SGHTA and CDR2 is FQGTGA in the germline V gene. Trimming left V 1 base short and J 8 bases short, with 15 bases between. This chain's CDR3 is CASSLRVGSSHIQYF. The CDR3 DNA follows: TGTGCCAGCAGCTTAAGGGTCGGTAGCTCTCACATTCAGTACTTC.

CDR3 coding DNA: TGTGCCAGCAGTGAATACAGGGGGAGCCAAGAGACCCAGTACTTC. Residues: CASSEYRGSQETQYF. The chain combines TRBV25-1 with TRBJ2-5; 7 bases agree with TRBD1. Germline V gene lookup returns CDR1 MGHDK and CDR2 SYGVNS. This CDR3 comprises 15 residues. V trimming: 0 bases; J trimming: 1 base; junction bases outside the gene matches: 2. Full variable domain (rest looked up from reference TRBV25-1 and TRBJ2-5): EADIYQTPRYLVIGTGKKITLECSQTMGHDKMYWYQQDPGMELHLIHYSYGVNSTEKGDLSSESTVSRIRTEHFPLTLESARPSHTSQYLCASSEYRGSQETQYFGPGTRLLVL.

This CDR3 reads CASSPRQGSNEKLFF. For the CDR3, the DNA is TGTGCCAGTAGTCCCAGACAGGGGTCTAATGAAAAACTGTTTTTT. V usage is TRBV19 and J usage is TRBJ1-4; the match to TRBD1 covers 8 bases. The trim removed 5 bases at V and 3 bases at J, leaving 5 bases unmatched. Germline CDR1 reads LNHDA; CDR2 reads SQIVND (reference sequence). CDR3 length: 15 residues.

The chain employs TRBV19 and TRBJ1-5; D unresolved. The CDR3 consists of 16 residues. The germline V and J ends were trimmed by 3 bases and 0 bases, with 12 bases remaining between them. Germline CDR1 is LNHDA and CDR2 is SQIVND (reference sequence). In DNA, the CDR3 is TGTGCCAGTAGTATTTTACAGTTCTATAGCAATCAGCCCCAGCATTTT. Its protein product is CASSILQFYSNQPQHF. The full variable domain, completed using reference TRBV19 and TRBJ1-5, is DGGITQSPKYLFRKEGQNVTLSCEQNLNHDAMYWYRQDPGQGLRLIYYSQIVNDFQKGDIAEGYSVSREKKESFPLTVTSAQKNPTAFYLCASSILQFYSNQPQHFGDGTRLSIL.

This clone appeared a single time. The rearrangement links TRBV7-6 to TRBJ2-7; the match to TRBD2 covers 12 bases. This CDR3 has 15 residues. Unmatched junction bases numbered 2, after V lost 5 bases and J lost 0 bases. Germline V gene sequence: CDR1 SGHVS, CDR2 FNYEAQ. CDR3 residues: CASSLTSGGSYEQYF. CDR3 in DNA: TGTGCCAGCAGCCTGACTAGCGGGGGCTCCTACGAGCAGTACTTC.

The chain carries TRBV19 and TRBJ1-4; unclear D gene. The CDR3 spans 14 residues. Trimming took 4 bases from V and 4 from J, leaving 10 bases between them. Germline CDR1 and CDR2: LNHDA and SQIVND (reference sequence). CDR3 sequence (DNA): TGTGCCAGTAGTACGGGCAAAATTAATGAAAAACTGTTTTTT. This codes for CASSTGKINEKLFF.

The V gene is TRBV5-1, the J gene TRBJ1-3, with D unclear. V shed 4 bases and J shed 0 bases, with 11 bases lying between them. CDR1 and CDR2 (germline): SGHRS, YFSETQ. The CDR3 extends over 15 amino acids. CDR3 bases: TGCGCCAGCAGCCGCCCGGTAGACTCTGGAAACACCATATATTTT. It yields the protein CASSRPVDSGNTIYF.

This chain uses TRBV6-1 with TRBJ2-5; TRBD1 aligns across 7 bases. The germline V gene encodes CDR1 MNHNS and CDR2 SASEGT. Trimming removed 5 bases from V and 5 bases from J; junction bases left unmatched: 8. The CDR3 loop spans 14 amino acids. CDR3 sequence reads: CASSSGTVLETQYF. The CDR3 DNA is TGTGCCAGCAGTTCCGGGACAGTACTGGAGACCCAGTACTTC.

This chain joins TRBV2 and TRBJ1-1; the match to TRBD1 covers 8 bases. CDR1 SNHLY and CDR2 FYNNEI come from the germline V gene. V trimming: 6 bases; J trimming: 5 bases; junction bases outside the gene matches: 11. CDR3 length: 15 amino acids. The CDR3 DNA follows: TGTGCCAGCAGAGGCTTTCGTCAGGGGGCGACTGAAGCTTTCTTT. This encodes CASRGFRQGATEAFF.

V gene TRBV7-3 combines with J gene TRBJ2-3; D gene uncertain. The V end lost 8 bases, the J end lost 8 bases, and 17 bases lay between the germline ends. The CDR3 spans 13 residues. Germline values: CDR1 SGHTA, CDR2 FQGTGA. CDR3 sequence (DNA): TGTGCCAGCGGCCGACAAGGTCCGGGTACGCAGTATTTT. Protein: CASGRQGPGTQYF. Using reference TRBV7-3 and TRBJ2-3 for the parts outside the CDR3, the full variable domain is GAGVSQTPSNKVTEKGKYVELRCDPISGHTALYWYRQSLGQGPEFLIYFQGTGAADDSGLPNDRFFAVRPEGSVSTLKIQRTERGDSAVYLCASGRQGPGTQYFGPGTRLTVL.

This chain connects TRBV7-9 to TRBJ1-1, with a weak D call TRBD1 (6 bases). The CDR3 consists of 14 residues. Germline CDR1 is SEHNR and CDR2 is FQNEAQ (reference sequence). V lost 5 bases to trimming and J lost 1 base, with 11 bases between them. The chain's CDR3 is CASSGPGANTEAFF. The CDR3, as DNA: TGTGCCAGCAGCGGCCCAGGGGCGAACACTGAAGCTTTCTTT.

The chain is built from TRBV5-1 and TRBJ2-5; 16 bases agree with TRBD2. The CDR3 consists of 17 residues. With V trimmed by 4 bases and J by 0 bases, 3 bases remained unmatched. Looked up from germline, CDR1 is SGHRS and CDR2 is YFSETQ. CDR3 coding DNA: TGCGCCAGCAGCCCGGGACTAGCGGGGGGGTACCAAGAGACCCAGTACTTC. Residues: CASSPGLAGGYQETQYF.

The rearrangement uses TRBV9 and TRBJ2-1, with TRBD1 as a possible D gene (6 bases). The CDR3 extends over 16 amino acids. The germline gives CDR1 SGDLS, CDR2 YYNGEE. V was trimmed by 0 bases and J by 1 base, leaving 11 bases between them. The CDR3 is CASSVVAGQSYNEQFF. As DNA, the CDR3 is TGTGCCAGCAGCGTAGTAGCCGGACAGTCCTACAATGAGCAGTTCTTC.

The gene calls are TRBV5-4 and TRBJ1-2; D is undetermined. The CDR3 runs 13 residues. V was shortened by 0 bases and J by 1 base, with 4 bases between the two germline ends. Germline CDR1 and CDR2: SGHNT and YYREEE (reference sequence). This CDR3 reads CASSLESNYGYTF. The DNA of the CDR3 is TGTGCCAGCAGCTTGGAGAGTAACTATGGCTACACCTTC.

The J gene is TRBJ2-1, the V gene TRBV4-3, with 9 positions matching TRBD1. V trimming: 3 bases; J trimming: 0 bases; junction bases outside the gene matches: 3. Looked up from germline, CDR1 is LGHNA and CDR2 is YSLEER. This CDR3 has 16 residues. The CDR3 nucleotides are TGCGCCAGCAGCCATGACAGGGGGAGCTCCTACAATGAGCAGTTCTTC. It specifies CASSHDRGSSYNEQFF.

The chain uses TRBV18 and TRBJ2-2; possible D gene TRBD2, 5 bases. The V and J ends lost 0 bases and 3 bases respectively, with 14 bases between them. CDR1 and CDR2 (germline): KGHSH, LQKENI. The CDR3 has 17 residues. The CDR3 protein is CASSPPARSGDTGELFF. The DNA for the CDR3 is TGTGCCAGCTCACCACCGGCGAGAAGCGGAGACACCGGGGAGCTGTTTTTT.

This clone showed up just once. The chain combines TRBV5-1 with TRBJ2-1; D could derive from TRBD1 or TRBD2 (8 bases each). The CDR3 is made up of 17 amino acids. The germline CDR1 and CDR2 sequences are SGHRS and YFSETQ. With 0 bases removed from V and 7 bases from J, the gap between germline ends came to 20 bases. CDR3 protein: CASSLAPSGGGGNEQFF. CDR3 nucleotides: TGCGCCAGCAGCTTGGCCCCTTCAGGGGGCGGGGGGAATGAGCAGTTCTTC. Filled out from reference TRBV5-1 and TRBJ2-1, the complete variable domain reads KAGVTQTPRYLIKTRGQQVTLSCSPISGHRSVSWYQQTPGQGLQFLFEYFSETQRNKGNFPGRFSGRQFSNSRSEMNVSTLELGDSALYLCASSLAPSGGGGNEQFFGPGTRLTVL.

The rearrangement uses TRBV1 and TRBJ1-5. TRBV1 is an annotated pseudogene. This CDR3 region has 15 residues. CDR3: CTSSQGDYSNQPQHF. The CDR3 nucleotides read TGCACCAGCAGCCAAGGGGACTATAGCAATCAGCCCCAGCATTTT.

CDR3 residues: CASSFSTGGLQPQHF. The DNA of the CDR3 is TGTGCCAGCAGCTTTTCGACAGGGGGCCTTCAGCCCCAGCATTTT. The chain joins TRBV7-2 to TRBJ1-5, with 10 bases aligning to TRBD1. The CDR3 runs 15 residues. J lost 6 bases, V lost 3 bases, and 5 bases had no gene match. Germline V gene lookup returns CDR1 SGHTA and CDR2 FQGNSA.

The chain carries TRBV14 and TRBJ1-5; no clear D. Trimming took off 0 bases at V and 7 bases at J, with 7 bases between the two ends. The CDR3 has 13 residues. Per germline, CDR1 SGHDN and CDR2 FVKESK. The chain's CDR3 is CASSQDLGQPQHF. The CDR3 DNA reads TGTGCCAGCAGCCAAGATCTAGGGCAGCCCCAGCATTTT. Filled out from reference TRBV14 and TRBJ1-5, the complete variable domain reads EAGVTQFPSHSVIEKGQTVTLRCDPISGHDNLYWYRRVMGKEIKFLLHFVKESKQDESGMPNNRFLAERTGGTYSTLKVQPAELEDSGVYFCASSQDLGQPQHFGDGTRLSIL.